This T cell receptor (beta chain) was sequenced during a study of cytomegalovirus exposure and HLA in healthy donors. From germline, CDR1 is SGHVS and CDR2 FQNEAQ. V was clipped by 4 bases and J by 2 bases, with 8 bases between them. CDR3 length equals 14 residues. Method: immunoSEQ multiplex PCR; TCRdb's copy keeps in-frame clones and lacks some. The table shows some 43,000 clones, with around nine tenths occurring only once. The source is a man aged 18 to 30 in good health and CMV-seronegative. The J gene is TRBJ1-4, the V gene TRBV7-8; D is undetermined. The sample taken for sequencing was PBMCs. CDR3 coding DNA: TGTGCCAGCAGCTCCCAGATGACTAATGAAAAACTGTTTTTT. Amino acid sequence: CASSSQMTNEKLFF.